The entry below gives a single T cell receptor beta chain sequence along with its context. Many counts were recorded for this clonotype. It has no known antigen specificity. No per-base quality is available; no much larger clone lies one base away. This specimen belongs to a study of CD8 T cells in ankylosing spondylitis (dated by TCRdb to about 2017). For the wider study: T cell receptor beta repertoires were profiled in healthy donors and ankylosing spondylitis patients so that disease-linked TCR variants could be found. The full study cohort was made up of 25 ankylosing spondylitis patients and approximately 100 healthy donors. Peripheral blood was sampled, and synovial fluid was also collected from ankylosing spondylitis patients.

The investigation overall reported the following: In peripheral blood, the disease-linked clones were found at relatively low frequencies and had a CD8+ phenotype. A TCR beta motif of fewer than 10 highly homologous amino acid variants appeared characteristic of blood from ankylosing spondylitis patients. Significant enrichment of the disease-linked clones was reported in matched synovial fluid samples from ankylosing spondylitis patients. Some motif variants were previously reported in synovial fluid and blood of reactive arthritis patients, suggesting common disease-initiation mechanisms.

These reads were obtained on an Illumina HiSeq 2500. Quantitative 5'-RACE with molecular barcodes was the method used to prepare the TCR beta libraries. Per the source publication's procedure: A new computational method, built on a probabilistic model of VDJ rearrangement, was used to identify disease-linked TCR variants. Through fastp at Q25 and MiXCR, TCRdb rebuilt clones from the public reads, retaining in-frame beta chains. Rows merge per CDR3 protein into single entries with the most common DNA and genes. TCRdb's processing, not the authors', yielded these V and J calls. The sample yields 670,000 or so distinct CDR3 sequences; around 19% were counted once. The top ten clonotypes cover 15% to 20% of the sample. From the germline V gene (reference sequence), CDR1 is MNHEY and CDR2 is SMNVEV. CDR3 length: 14 amino acids, cysteine to phenylalanine. Only the CDR3 DNA is retained, 42 bases long and in frame from the first base. The V end loses 5 bases and the J end loses 6 bases, and a stretch of 17 bases separates them.

Sequencing was carried out using blood, either unsorted or a sorted T cell fraction (not recorded which). The chain was built from TRBV27 and TRBJ2-7, with the D gene not clear enough to name. This TCR was recovered from a male donor with ankylosing spondylitis. The DNA reads as follows: TGTGCCAGCAGTCCACTCGGGTTTCAGCCCGAGCAGTACTTC. This sequence encodes CASSPLGFQPEQYF.